The sequence of this TCR beta chain was determined in a study of regulatory T cells in long-lasting Graves disease. Construction of the TCR beta libraries employed iRepertoire HTBI primers in conjunction with Arm-PCR of CDR3 regions. One entry per CDR3 protein, called by TCRdb with MiXCR from the multiplex PCR reads. The sample yields 300,000 to 400,000 distinct CDR3 sequences, 16% seen once. Time point defined: newly diagnosed GD, antithyroid drugs for less than 3 months. RNA from PBMCs was the source of the TCR library. This clonotype came up many times. The target antigen is unknown. General study results and limits: Persistent Graves' disease cases displayed lower TCR diversity than newly diagnosed ones. Persistent disease preferred TRBV28, TRBJ1-2 and TRBJ2-5; new disease, TRBV20-1 and TRBJ2-1.

J gave up 4 bases and V 5 bases, and 5 bases lay outside the gene matches. The CDR3 runs to 14 residues. Germline values: CDR1 MDHEN, CDR2 SYDVKM. The data also belong to a second study, concerning T cells in Graves' hyperthyroidism and ophthalmopathy. That report notes: Based on clinical symptoms, serum thyroxine and TRAb, thyroid ultrasound and orbital computed tomography, diagnoses were reached. Most clonotypes expanded in the thyroid (above 0.001) were also present in blood.

This chain uses TRBV28 with TRBJ2-5, with 9 bases aligning to TRBD2. The sequencing here drew on peripheral blood mononuclear cells (PBMCs), taken at new diagnosis, from a patient treated with antithyroid drugs. This receptor was obtained from a man aged 40-50 years with Graves disease. The CDR3 DNA is TGTGCCAGCAGTGGCGGGGGGGGATCAGAGACCCAGTACTTC. It is translated as CASSGGGGSETQYF.